A selection of T cell receptor beta chains follows, all from one sample in a study of radiation and T cells in renal cell carcinoma. Assay used: immunoSEQ multiplex PCR; TCRdb lists only in-frame clones, some missing. The data show under 25,000 clones, 60% to 80% seen once. The sample here was blood, taken from a patient whose treatment included radiotherapy and nephrectomy. The source is a man aged 55-75 years with renal cell carcinoma. CDR3s include the opening cysteine and the closing phenylalanine or tryptophan. A D gene is named only where the DNA matches it firmly. Clone size is given for some rows only: seen once, a few or many times, or a class if the clone is expanded.

V gene,J gene,clone size,D gene,CDR3 DNA,CDR3 protein
TRBV7-8,TRBJ2-1,NA,NA,TGTGCCAGCAGCTTAGAGTCGTCCTACAATGAGCAGTTCTTC,CASSLESSYNEQFF
TRBV4-2,TRBJ1-2,NA,TRBD1,TGTGCCAGCAGCAATAACAGGGGCTGGTATGACTATGGCTACACCTTC,CASSNNRGWYDYGYTF
TRBV5-1,TRBJ2-7,NA,TRBD2,TGCGCCAGCTCCGAACGAGGCGGGGGTATGGAGCAGTACTTC,CASSERGGGMEQYF
TRBV7-9,TRBJ2-1,NA,TRBD2,TGTGCCAGCAGCCAAGGACTAGCGAACCACAATGAGCAGTTCTTC,CASSQGLANHNEQFF
TRBV27,TRBJ2-7,NA,NA,TGTGCCAGCAGTAGACAGACAGGAGGGGGCTACGAGCAGTACTTC,CASSRQTGGGYEQYF
TRBV5-5,TRBJ2-2,NA,NA,TGTGCCAGCAGCACTACAGGGACGAACACCGGGGAGCTGTTTTTT,CASSTTGTNTGELFF
TRBV27,TRBJ1-1,NA,NA,TGTGCCAGCAGTTTATCTTGGGGGACTGAAGCTTTCTTT,CASSLSWGTEAFF
TRBV9,TRBJ2-3,NA,NA,TGTGCCAGCAGCCAACAGGTTAGCACAGATACGCAGTATTTT,CASSQQVSTDTQYF
TRBV30,TRBJ1-5,NA,NA,TGTGCCTGGAGCGGCGTGAATTACAATCAGCCCCAGCATTTT,CAWSGVNYNQPQHF
TRBV20-1,TRBJ2-1,NA,TRBD1,TGCAGCCTGGACAGGGAAAATGAGCAGTTCTTC,CSLDRENEQFF
TRBV5-1,TRBJ1-1,NA,NA,TGCGCCAGCAGCTTGGTAGAAGGTGAAGCTTTCTTT,CASSLVEGEAFF
TRBV7-2,TRBJ1-1,once,NA,TGTGCCAGCAGCCCGGGTTGGGGATCGGGGACTGAAGCTTTCTTT,CASSPGWGSGTEAFF
TRBV5-1,TRBJ1-1,NA,NA,TGCGCCAGCAGCTTGGCCATCGGGGAGATGAACACTGAAGCTTTCTTT,CASSLAIGEMNTEAFF
TRBV6-5,TRBJ2-7,NA,NA,TGTGCCAGCAGTTACAGGCGGGGCCCCTACGAGCAGTACTTC,CASSYRRGPYEQYF
TRBV5-1,TRBJ2-1,NA,NA,TGCGCCAGCAGCGCGGAGGGAGGCTCCTACAATGAGCAGTTCTTC,CASSAEGGSYNEQFF
TRBV18,TRBJ1-3,NA,NA,TGTGCCAGCTCACCCGGCGGGGAACCACGAAACACCATATATTTT,CASSPGGEPRNTIYF